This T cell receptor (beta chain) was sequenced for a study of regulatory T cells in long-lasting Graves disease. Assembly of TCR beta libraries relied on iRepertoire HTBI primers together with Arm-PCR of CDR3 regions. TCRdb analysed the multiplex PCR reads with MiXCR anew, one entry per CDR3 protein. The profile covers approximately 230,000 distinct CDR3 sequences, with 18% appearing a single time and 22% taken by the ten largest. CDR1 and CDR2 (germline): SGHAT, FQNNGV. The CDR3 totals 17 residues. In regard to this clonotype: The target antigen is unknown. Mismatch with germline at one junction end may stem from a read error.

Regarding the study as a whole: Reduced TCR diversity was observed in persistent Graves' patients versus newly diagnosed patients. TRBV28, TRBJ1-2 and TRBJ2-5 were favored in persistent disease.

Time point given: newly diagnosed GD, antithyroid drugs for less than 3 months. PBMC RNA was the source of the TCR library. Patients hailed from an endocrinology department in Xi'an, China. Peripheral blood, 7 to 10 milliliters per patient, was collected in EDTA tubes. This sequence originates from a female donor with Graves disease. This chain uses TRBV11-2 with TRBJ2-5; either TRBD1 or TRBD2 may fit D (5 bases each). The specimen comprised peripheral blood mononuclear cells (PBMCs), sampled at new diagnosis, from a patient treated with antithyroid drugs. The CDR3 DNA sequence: TGTGCCAGCAGCCCGCCGGGACGGCAAGTTCGCCAAGAGACCCAGTGCTTC. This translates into CASSPPGRQVRQETQCF.